These T cell receptor beta chains were read from a single sample in a study of response to subunit inactivated influenza vaccine. In TCRdb, the RT-PCR reads were re-called with MiXCR into one record per CDR3 protein. In the table there are about half a million distinct CDR3 sequences, 25% of which are singletons. Sequenced material: CD4+ T cells sorted from PBMCs, taken about 5 days after vaccination. These receptors were obtained from a man in his fifties or sixties who received an inactivated influenza vaccine. CDR3s include the opening cysteine and the closing phenylalanine or tryptophan. The order of the fields is CDR3 protein, CDR3 DNA, D gene, V gene, J gene, clone size. A D gene is named only where the DNA matches it firmly. Rows may omit the clone size; those that give it use once, few, many or a size class.

CDR3: CAISESGGLYNEQFF
DNA: TGTGCCATCAGTGAATCCGGCGGACTATACAATGAGCAGTTCTTC
D: NA
V: TRBV10-3
J: TRBJ2-1
size: NA

CDR3: CASSPRLVETQYF
DNA: TGTGCCAGCAGCCCGAGACTAGTCGAGACCCAGTACTTC
D: NA
V: TRBV3-1
J: TRBJ2-5
size: NA

CDR3: CASSNRDRGQTQYF
DNA: TGTGCCAGCAGTAACCGGGACAGGGGCCAGACCCAGTACTTC
D: TRBD1
V: TRBV12-3/TRBV12-4
J: TRBJ2-5
size: many

CDR3: CASSDVAWAGEDTQYF
DNA: TGTGCCAGCAGTGATGTGGCTTGGGCGGGGGAAGATACGCAGTATTTT
D: TRBD2
V: TRBV25-1
J: TRBJ2-3
size: NA

CDR3: CASSVAPGQGKFF
DNA: TGTGCCAGCAGCGTAGCCCCAGGACAGGGGAAGTTCTTC
D: TRBD1
V: TRBV9
J: TRBJ2-1
size: NA

CDR3: CASRWTRKGTDTQYF
DNA: TGTGCCAGCAGATGGACCAGAAAGGGAACAGATACGCAGTATTTT
D: NA
V: TRBV12-3/TRBV12-4
J: TRBJ2-3
size: few

CDR3: CSARDPGSGQPQHF
DNA: TGCAGTGCTAGAGATCCCGGGTCAGGTCAGCCCCAGCATTTT
D: NA
V: TRBV20-1
J: TRBJ1-5
size: few

CDR3: CASSSGPGREAFF
DNA: TGTGCCAGCAGCTCCGGTCCAGGACGTGAAGCTTTCTTT
D: NA
V: TRBV3-1
J: TRBJ1-1
size: NA

CDR3: CASSSAPGRNTEAFF
DNA: TGCGCCAGCAGCTCAGCCCCGGGGAGGAACACTGAAGCTTTCTTT
D: NA
V: TRBV5-1
J: TRBJ1-1
size: NA

CDR3: CSVVQTYNEQFF
DNA: TGCAGCGTTGTACAGACCTACAATGAGCAGTTCTTC
D: NA
V: TRBV29-1
J: TRBJ2-1
size: few

CDR3: CAISELRRLTPNVNNEQFF
DNA: TGTGCCATCAGTGAGCTTCGCCGACTGACCCCAAACGTGAACAATGAGCAGTTCTTC
D: NA
V: TRBV10-3
J: TRBJ2-1
size: NA

CDR3: CASSQEGRDRFF
DNA: TGTGCCAGCAGCCAAGAGGGGCGGGACCGGTTCTTC
D: NA
V: TRBV14
J: TRBJ2-1
size: NA

CDR3: CSAYSGIRGTQYF
DNA: TGCAGTGCTTACTCCGGGATAAGGGGGACCCAGTACTTC
D: NA
V: TRBV20-1
J: TRBJ2-5
size: few

CDR3: CASSLSGRGAGEEQYF
DNA: TGTGCCAGCAGTTTATCGGGCCGAGGTGCGGGGGAAGAGCAGTACTTC
D: TRBD2
V: TRBV12-3/TRBV12-4
J: TRBJ2-7
size: NA

CDR3: CASGSTGTGSPYEQYF
DNA: TGTGCCAGCGGATCTACCGGGACAGGATCCCCCTACGAGCAGTACTTC
D: TRBD1
V: TRBV28
J: TRBJ2-7
size: once

CDR3: CASSFGRIQPQHF
DNA: TGTGCCAGCAGTTTTGGCCGTATACAGCCCCAGCATTTT
D: NA
V: TRBV12-3/TRBV12-4
J: TRBJ1-5
size: NA

CDR3: CASSLEAGRTYEQYF
DNA: TGTGCCAGCAGCTTAGAGGCAGGGCGGACCTACGAGCAGTACTTC
D: NA
V: TRBV7-2
J: TRBJ2-7
size: NA

CDR3: CGTRQNTEAFF
DNA: TGCGGAACCCGACAGAACACTGAAGCTTTCTTT
D: NA
V: TRBV29-1
J: TRBJ1-1
size: few

CDR3: CASSESPSISTDTQYF
DNA: TGTGCCAGCAGTGAAAGCCCGTCTATTAGCACAGATACGCAGTATTTT
D: NA
V: TRBV2
J: TRBJ2-3
size: few

CDR3: CSVARGGGTNEQFF
DNA: TGCAGCGTGGCTCGGGGCGGGGGAACCAATGAGCAGTTCTTC
D: TRBD2
V: TRBV29-1
J: TRBJ2-1
size: NA

CDR3: CASRGGSLAKNIQYF
DNA: TGTGCCAGCAGGGGGGGCTCCCTAGCCAAAAACATTCAGTACTTC
D: NA
V: TRBV7-2
J: TRBJ2-4
size: NA

CDR3: CASSALGLAGVYNEQFF
DNA: TGTGCCAGCAGTGCATTGGGCCTAGCGGGTGTATACAATGAGCAGTTCTTC
D: TRBD2
V: TRBV12-3/TRBV12-4
J: TRBJ2-1
size: few

CDR3: CASSQAPSGGVTQYF
DNA: TGTGCCAGCAGCCAAGCCCCCAGCGGGGGTGTTACGCAGTATTTT
D: TRBD2
V: TRBV14
J: TRBJ2-3
size: NA

CDR3: CTSQGTGRKNEQFF
DNA: TGCACCAGCCAGGGGACAGGGCGGAAAAATGAGCAGTTCTTC
D: TRBD1
V: TRBV20-1
J: TRBJ2-1
size: NA

CDR3: CASSDGTGQETQYF
DNA: TGTGCCAGCAGTGATGGGACAGGGCAAGAGACCCAGTACTTC
D: TRBD1
V: TRBV25-1
J: TRBJ2-5
size: NA

CDR3: CAISDRGKTGRYYEQYF
DNA: TGTGCCATCAGTGATCGCGGAAAGACAGGAAGGTACTACGAGCAGTACTTC
D: NA
V: TRBV10-3
J: TRBJ2-7
size: few

CDR3: CASSSDWNEQYF
DNA: TGTGCCAGCAGCTCAGACTGGAACGAGCAGTACTTC
D: NA
V: TRBV7-2
J: TRBJ2-7
size: NA

CDR3: CASSSRLGHNEQFF
DNA: TGCGCCAGCAGCTCTCGACTGGGCCACAATGAGCAGTTCTTC
D: NA
V: TRBV5-1
J: TRBJ2-1
size: NA

CDR3: CASSWVGGGSYNEQFF
DNA: TGCGCCAGCAGCTGGGTTGGCGGAGGCTCCTACAATGAGCAGTTCTTC
D: NA
V: TRBV5-1
J: TRBJ2-1
size: NA